These 30 T cell receptor beta chains share one sample of origin, sequenced in a study of T-cell memory formation after mild COVID-19. Each CDR3 protein gets one entry after TCRdb re-called the 5' RACE reads with MiXCR. This table holds hundreds of thousands of distinct CDR3 sequences, around 20% found once. Sequencing used PBMCs or a T cell subset sorted from them (not recorded which). These receptors were collected from an adult woman who had mild COVID-19 (a few samples of this study predate the infection). Cell type and time point are not known.

This clonotype has ten or more counts. CDR3 coding DNA: TGTGCCAGTAGTATACTAGCGGGAGAGGGGGCAGATACGCAGTATTTT. Amino acids: CASSILAGEGADTQYF. The chain is built from TRBV19 and TRBJ2-3; 10 bases line up with TRBD2. Per germline, CDR1 LNHDA and CDR2 SQIVND (reference sequence). Trimming cost V 2 bases and J 4 bases; bases outside gene matches: 6. This CDR3 region has 16 residues.

This chain joins TRBV9 and TRBJ2-1; 9 nucleotides match TRBD2. Germline assignment: CDR1 SGDLS and CDR2 YYNGEE. J was trimmed by 7 bases and V by 3 bases; bases with no gene match: 11. The CDR3 covers 16 residues. The DNA of the CDR3 is TGTGCCAGCAGCGAGCTCCTTCCTAGCGGGACAAATGAGCAGTTCTTC. Encoded protein: CASSELLPSGTNEQFF.

V and J are TRBV4-3 and TRBJ2-7; no clear D. Trimming removed 2 bases from V and 2 bases from J, with 7 bases in between. Germline CDR1 is LGHNA and CDR2 is YSLEER. The CDR3 is made up of 13 amino acids. The CDR3 loop is CASSQYPTYEQYF. Here the CDR3 DNA reads TGCGCCAGCAGCCAATATCCGACCTACGAGCAGTACTTC.

J is TRBJ2-4 and V is TRBV9; D gene unclear. Germline V lookup: CDR1 SGDLS, CDR2 YYNGEE. Trimming removed 4 bases at V and 6 bases at J, with 17 bases between. The CDR3 spans 15 residues. DNA of the CDR3: TGTGCCAGCAGCCGCGACCACGACGGCCTAAACATTCAGTACTTC. This codes for CASSRDHDGLNIQYF.

The gene calls are TRBV5-5 and TRBJ2-7; weak D call: TRBD1 (6 bases). This CDR3 spans 17 amino acids. V was trimmed by 0 bases and J by 5 bases, leaving 21 bases between them. Germline V lookup: CDR1 SGHKS, CDR2 YYEKEE (reference sequence). CDR3 protein: CASSLVTGLNFQDEQYF. The CDR3 DNA is TGTGCCAGCAGCTTGGTCACAGGGCTTAACTTCCAGGACGAGCAGTACTTC.

The chain is built from TRBV5-6 and TRBJ2-3; D is ambiguous. The germline V gene encodes CDR1 SGHDT and CDR2 YYEEEE. Between the trimmed V and J ends, which lost 0 bases and 7 bases, there was a span of 6 bases. This CDR3 spans 12 amino acids. CDR3 protein: CASSLGGNTQYF. CDR3 in DNA: TGTGCCAGCAGCTTGGGTGGGAATACGCAGTATTTT.

J is TRBJ2-3 and V is TRBV18; 7 bases fit TRBD2. With V trimmed by 3 bases and J by 6 bases, 6 bases remained unmatched. In germline, CDR1 is KGHSH, CDR2 LQKENI. This CDR3 region has 14 residues. The CDR3 here is CASSPQSGEDTQYF. DNA for the CDR3: TGTGCCAGCTCACCGCAAAGCGGGGAGGATACGCAGTATTTT.

This clonotype was observed a few times. This rearrangement joins TRBV5-1 to TRBJ1-1; 7 bases fit TRBD1. Germline V CDR1 and CDR2: SGHRS, YFSETQ. The CDR3 has 16 amino acids. V lost 4 bases and J lost 0; bases outside the gene matches: 9. CDR3: CASSGLDRHLNTEAFF. The CDR3 DNA reads TGCGCCAGCAGCGGATTGGACAGGCACTTGAACACTGAAGCTTTCTTT. Based on the CDR3 plus reference TRBV5-1 and TRBJ1-1, the full variable domain is KAGVTQTPRYLIKTRGQQVTLSCSPISGHRSVSWYQQTPGQGLQFLFEYFSETQRNKGNFPGRFSGRQFSNSRSEMNVSTLELGDSALYLCASSGLDRHLNTEAFFGQGTRLTVV.

This clonotype was counted only a few times. This sequence joins TRBV5-1 and TRBJ2-1; D unresolved. CDR3 length: 12 amino acids. Germline V gene sequence: CDR1 SGHRS, CDR2 YFSETQ. The ends were cut back, 6 bases at V and 5 bases at J, with 9 bases in the middle. CDR3 bases: TGCGCCAGCATCACAAGACACAATGAGCAGTTCTTC. Translated: CASITRHNEQFF.

This chain uses TRBV6-5 with TRBJ1-1; 9 bases are shared with TRBD1. After removal of 2 bases from V and 7 bases from J, the junction contained 8 bases not matched to a gene. CDR3 length: 15 residues. Germline assignment: CDR1 MNHEY and CDR2 SVGAGI. Here the CDR3 reads CASSYETGGRDEAFF. CDR3 DNA sequence: TGTGCCAGCAGTTACGAGACAGGGGGAAGAGATGAAGCTTTCTTT.

Written as DNA, the CDR3 is TGTGCCAGCAGTGCCCTGGGTGCTAGGGAAAAACTGTTTTTT. As protein: CASSALGAREKLFF. V and J are TRBV27 and TRBJ1-4; D not certain. Trimming cost V 5 bases and J 8 bases, with 15 bases left between them. This CDR3 has 14 residues. Germline values: CDR1 MNHEY, CDR2 SMNVEV (reference sequence). The full variable domain, rest sourced from reference TRBV27 and TRBJ1-4, is EAQVTQNPRYLITVTGKKLTVTCSQNMNHEYMSWYRQDPGLGLRQIYYSMNVEVTDKGDVPEGYKVSRKEKRNFPLILESPSPNQTSLYFCASSALGAREKLFFGSGTQLSVL.

The chain uses TRBV18 and TRBJ2-7, with D tentatively TRBD1 or TRBD2 (5 bases each). Germline V CDR1 and CDR2: KGHSH, LQKENI. Trimming left V 6 bases short and J 1 base short, with 19 bases between. CDR3 length: 16 amino acids. CDR3 in amino acids: CASSLEISGPSYEQYF. CDR3 coding DNA: TGTGCCAGCTCCCTGGAAATCTCGGGGCCATCCTACGAGCAGTACTTC.

The V gene is TRBV12-3 or TRBV12-4, the J gene TRBJ2-7; D is possibly TRBD2 (5 bases). This CDR3 is 16 amino acids long. Deletions cut 3 bases from V and 0 bases from J, with 15 bases between. CDR3 region: CASSFFERLDSYEQYF. CDR3 nucleotide sequence: TGTGCCAGCAGTTTCTTTGAGCGGTTGGACTCCTACGAGCAGTACTTC.

The rearrangement links TRBV7-2 to TRBJ1-1; D is undetermined. The V end was cut by 4 bases, the J end by 4 bases, with 10 bases between. Germline loops: CDR1 SGHTA, CDR2 FQGNSA. This CDR3 comprises 13 residues. Here the CDR3 DNA reads TGTGCCAGCAGCTCCGATGAGGTCACTGAAGCTTTCTTT. It specifies CASSSDEVTEAFF.

The chain recombines TRBV6-1 with TRBJ2-4; a weak D match, TRBD2 (5 bases). CDR3 length equals 18 residues. Germline V gene data show CDR1 as MNHNS and CDR2 as SASEGT. Deletions cut 8 bases from V and 4 bases from J, with 27 bases between. The CDR3 DNA reads TGTGCCAGCCCCCCCATGGATCAAGGAGGCCGGAAAAAAAACATTCAGTACTTC. The encoded protein is CASPPMDQGGRKKNIQYF.

V is TRBV20-1 and J is TRBJ2-1; 8 bases match TRBD2. The CDR3 is made up of 14 amino acids. V gave up 2 bases and J gave up 6 bases; unmatched junction bases: 6. Germline-derived CDR1 and CDR2 are DFQATT and SNEGSKA (reference sequence). Here the CDR3 DNA reads TGCAGTGCTAGATCGCGGGGACTAGGCAATGAGCAGTTCTTC. Its translation is CSARSRGLGNEQFF.

A few counts support this clonotype. The chain is built from TRBV7-9 and TRBJ1-2; 9 bases match TRBD1. The CDR3 covers 13 residues. V lost 5 bases, J lost 9 bases, and 7 bases stayed unmatched. Germline loops: CDR1 SEHNR, CDR2 FQNEAQ (reference sequence). The CDR3 reads CASSQQTGGRYTF. In DNA form, the CDR3 reads TGTGCCAGCAGCCAACAGACAGGGGGACGCTACACCTTC.

There are a few counts of this clonotype. The chain joins TRBV2 to TRBJ1-2; TRBD1 is a possible D gene (5 bases). The CDR3 covers 13 residues. Trimming took off 8 bases at V and 4 bases at J, with 14 bases between the two ends. The V gene's germline CDR1 is SNHLY and CDR2 FYNNEI. DNA of the CDR3: TGTGCCAGCGAGGCAGGGAGCGTCTATGGCTACACCTTC. Translating gives CASEAGSVYGYTF.

The rearrangement links TRBV11-2 to TRBJ2-7; weak D call: TRBD2 (6 bases). The CDR3 has 16 residues. V lost 0 bases and J lost 3, with 15 bases in between. Germline V gene data show CDR1 as SGHAT and CDR2 as FQNNGV. CDR3 in amino acids: CASSLEAGALVYEQYF. CDR3 nucleotide sequence: TGTGCCAGCAGCTTAGAAGCGGGCGCCTTAGTCTACGAGCAGTACTTC.

The V and J genes are TRBV3-1 and TRBJ1-1; D gene uncertain. The V and J ends lost 3 bases and 0 bases respectively, with 8 bases between them. The CDR3 has 14 amino acids. Germline V CDR1 and CDR2: LGHDT, YNNKEL (reference sequence). The CDR3 protein is CASSHTYLNTEAFF. Written as DNA, the CDR3 is TGTGCCAGCAGCCATACCTACCTGAACACTGAAGCTTTCTTT.

The V and J genes are TRBV4-3 and TRBJ2-1, with TRBD2 identical over 8 bases. The junction had 11 bases not matched to a gene; V was cut back by 0 bases and J by 4 bases. Germline V gene lookup returns CDR1 LGHNA and CDR2 YSLEER. The length of the CDR3 is 18 residues. The CDR3 bases are TGCGCCAGCAGCCAAGACGGTAGTACTAGCGGTCTATACAATGAGCAGTTCTTC. Encoded protein: CASSQDGSTSGLYNEQFF.

CDR3 protein: CASSSSGRAVGTGELFF. The CDR3 DNA reads as TGTGCCAGCAGCAGCTCCGGCAGAGCCGTGGGGACCGGGGAGCTGTTTTTT. This chain connects TRBV7-9 to TRBJ2-2; D uncertain. The CDR3 is 17 residues long. V lost 5 bases, J lost 5 bases, and 21 bases lay in between. Per the germline V gene, CDR1 is SEHNR and CDR2 is FQNEAQ (reference sequence).

The gene calls are TRBV24-1 and TRBJ1-2, with D perhaps matching TRBD1 (6 bases). V lost 1 base and J 4 bases, leaving 12 bases between the germline ends. CDR1 and CDR2 (germline): KGHDR, SFDVKD. This CDR3 has 15 amino acids. The CDR3 sequence: CATSDFRQGSYGYTF. CDR3 bases: TGTGCCACCAGTGATTTCCGGCAGGGGAGCTATGGCTACACCTTC.

In this sample, this clonotype turned up a few times. V usage is TRBV6-5 and J usage is TRBJ2-1, with 9 bases lining up with TRBD2. CDR1 MNHEY and CDR2 SVGAGI come from the germline V gene. CDR3 size: 16 residues. J gave up 1 base and V 6 bases, and 7 bases lay outside the gene matches. The CDR3: CASSRSGSVSYNEQFF. The DNA for the CDR3 is TGTGCCAGCAGCCGTAGCGGGAGCGTATCCTACAATGAGCAGTTCTTC.

This clonotype was observed a handful of times. The chain joins TRBV7-9 to TRBJ1-3; D might be TRBD1 (6 bases). The germline V and J ends were trimmed by 2 bases and 3 bases, with 8 bases remaining between them. The germline V gene has CDR1 SEHNR and CDR2 FQNEAQ (reference sequence). The CDR3 is 14 amino acids. This CDR3 reads CASSLRGFGNTIYF. CDR3 DNA sequence: TGTGCCAGCAGCTTAAGGGGGTTTGGAAACACCATATATTTT.

This clonotype was observed a few times. This chain connects TRBV6-5 to TRBJ2-1; 10 bases align to TRBD2. The germline gives CDR1 MNHEY, CDR2 SVGAGI. Unmatched junction bases numbered 5, after V lost 4 bases and J lost 5 bases. The CDR3 totals 15 residues. CDR3 nucleotide sequence: TGTGCCAGCAGTTCCAGCAGCGGGAGGGACAATGAGCAGTTCTTC. Its protein is CASSSSSGRDNEQFF.

This chain uses TRBV9 with TRBJ2-3; D gene unclear. The CDR3 is 13 amino acids. Germline V gene data show CDR1 as SGDLS and CDR2 as YYNGEE. The V end lost 0 bases, the J end lost 2 bases, and 4 bases lay between the germline ends. The CDR3 nucleotides read TGTGCCAGCAGCGTAGATCCCACAGATACGCAGTATTTT. It translates to CASSVDPTDTQYF.

This rearrangement joins TRBV7-9 to TRBJ2-7, with 9 bases matching TRBD1. V shed 6 bases and J 0 bases; nucleotides not matched to a gene: 6. Per germline, CDR1 SEHNR and CDR2 FQNEAQ (reference sequence). The CDR3 is 15 amino acids. The chain's CDR3 is CASRAGTGISYEQYF. The CDR3 DNA reads as TGTGCCAGCAGAGCCGGGACAGGGATCTCCTACGAGCAGTACTTC.

This clonotype was seen only a few times. The J gene is TRBJ2-4, the V gene TRBV5-1; maybe TRBD2 (5 bases). The V end lost 4 bases, the J end lost 6 bases, and 11 bases lay between the germline ends. CDR3 length: 13 amino acids. The germline V gene encodes CDR1 SGHRS and CDR2 YFSETQ. The CDR3 protein is CASSEGVRNIQYF. The CDR3 region has the DNA TGCGCCAGCAGCGAGGGCGTAAGAAACATTCAGTACTTC. Based on the CDR3 plus reference TRBV5-1 and TRBJ2-4, the full variable domain is KAGVTQTPRYLIKTRGQQVTLSCSPISGHRSVSWYQQTPGQGLQFLFEYFSETQRNKGNFPGRFSGRQFSNSRSEMNVSTLELGDSALYLCASSEGVRNIQYFGAGTRLSVL.

The chain uses TRBV4-3 and TRBJ2-6; no clear D gene. Germline CDR1 is LGHNA and CDR2 is YSLEER. The CDR3 is 16 residues long. V lost 1 base to trimming and J lost 1 base, with 8 bases between them. This chain's CDR3 is CASSQATPSGANVLTF. In DNA, the CDR3 is TGCGCCAGCAGCCAAGCTACTCCGTCTGGGGCCAACGTCCTGACTTTC.